A single sample gave rise to the 32 T cell receptor beta chains below, sequenced in a study of beta chain features in type 1 diabetes. Findings of the study overall: In all four CD4+ subsets, TCRB CDR3 length was significantly, moderately reduced in type 1 diabetes.

No antigen has been assigned to these receptors. The authors reverse transcribed all of the isolated RNA, so sequencing captured expressed TCRB transcripts. Method: immunoSEQ multiplex PCR; TCRdb's copy keeps in-frame clones and lacks some. The data show 60,000 or so clones, approximately 52% seen once. The material sequenced was Tregs from blood. The receptors shown here come from a woman aged 40 to 55 with type 1 diabetes.

The rearrangement uses TRBV10-3 and TRBJ2-6; D call uncertain. CDR1 ENHRY and CDR2 SYGVKD come from the germline V gene. The V end lost 7 bases, the J end lost 3 bases, and 7 bases lay between the germline ends. CDR3 length equals 13 residues. CDR3 region: CAIKAFGANVLTF. CDR3 sequence (DNA): TGTGCCATCAAAGCATTTGGGGCCAACGTCCTGACTTTC.

The J gene is TRBJ2-4, the V gene TRBV19; TRBD2 is a possible D gene (6 bases). Trimming pared 7 bases from V and 0 bases from J, leaving 16 bases between. Germline assignment: CDR1 LNHDA and CDR2 SQIVND (reference sequence). This CDR3 contains 16 residues. In DNA, the CDR3 is TGTGCCAGTACTGGGGGAGGCCTTCTAGCCAAAAACATTCAGTACTTC. Protein sequence: CASTGGGLLAKNIQYF.

V gene TRBV7-9 combines with J gene TRBJ2-1; 10 bases agree with TRBD1. Germline assignment: CDR1 SEHNR and CDR2 FQNEAQ (reference sequence). After removal of 4 bases from V and 5 bases from J, the junction contained 8 bases not matched to a gene. CDR3 length equals 16 residues. The CDR3 DNA sequence: TGTGCCAGCAGCTGGACTCCGGGACAGGGGAACAATGAGCAGTTCTTC. Protein sequence: CASSWTPGQGNNEQFF.

This chain connects TRBV9 to TRBJ1-1, with a tentative D call TRBD1 (6 bases). Germline-derived CDR1 and CDR2 are SGDLS and YYNGEE. CDR3 size: 14 residues. Deletions cut 4 bases from V and 8 bases from J, with 18 bases between. The CDR3 region has the DNA TGTGCCAGCAGCCGGAAGGGCAGGGGCGACGAAGCTTTCTTT. Translation: CASSRKGRGDEAFF. The full variable domain, rest sourced from reference TRBV9 and TRBJ1-1, is DSGVTQTPKHLITATGQRVTLRCSPRSGDLSVYWYQQSLDQGLQFLIQYYNGEERAKGNILERFSAQQFPDLHSELNLSSLELGDSALYFCASSRKGRGDEAFFGQGTRLTVV.

This chain connects TRBV5-6 to TRBJ2-5; D call uncertain. The V gene lost 1 base and the J gene lost 4 bases, with 14 bases spanning the gap. Germline CDR1 SGHDT, CDR2 YYEEEE. The CDR3 has 15 amino acids. CDR3 residues: CASSLWLAAGETQYF. The CDR3 DNA sequence: TGTGCCAGCAGCTTGTGGTTGGCGGCTGGAGAGACCCAGTACTTC.

This chain joins TRBV4-3 and TRBJ2-3; D gene uncertain. The CDR3 consists of 13 residues. Trimming cost V 4 bases and J 8 bases, with 13 bases left between them. The germline CDR1 and CDR2 sequences are LGHNA and YSLEER. The CDR3 coding sequence is TGCGCCAGCAGCCTTGGAACAGACGGTACGCAGTATTTT. Translated: CASSLGTDGTQYF.

The genes are TRBV5-4 and TRBJ2-5; D perhaps matches TRBD2 (5 bases). Judging by the DNA end, TRBJ2-7 fits better; the J call may be wrong. Per germline, CDR1 SGHNT and CDR2 YYREEE (reference sequence). The CDR3 spans 14 residues. The CDR3 nucleotides are TGTGCCAGCAGCTCCGGGATACACGGCTCCGAGCAGTACTTC. Protein: CASSSGIHGSEQYF.

The V and J genes are TRBV19 and TRBJ2-7; no clear D gene. V was clipped by 6 bases and J by 1 base, with 13 bases between them. This CDR3 spans 14 amino acids. Germline CDR1 LNHDA, CDR2 SQIVND (reference sequence). The CDR3 DNA reads as TGTGCCAGTAGACTGACCCAGACTTCCTACGAGCAGTACTTC. This encodes CASRLTQTSYEQYF.

The chain recombines TRBV7-3 with TRBJ1-1, with TRBD1 matching 8 bases. Germline CDR1 and CDR2: SGHTA and FQGTGA. CDR3 length: 15 residues. The V and J ends lost 3 bases and 0 bases, in that order; junction bases with no gene match: 3. In DNA, the CDR3 is TGTGCCAGCAGCTTGGGGACAGGCTTGAACACTGAAGCTTTCTTT. It yields the protein CASSLGTGLNTEAFF.

The rearrangement links TRBV4-2 to TRBJ2-5; 7 nucleotides line up with TRBD2. CDR3 length: 17 amino acids. Looked up from germline, CDR1 is LGHNA and CDR2 is YNFKEQ. With 0 bases clipped from V and 2 bases from J, the junction kept 9 bases outside the gene matches. The CDR3 sequence is CASSQDGGGSRQETQYF. The CDR3, as DNA: TGTGCCAGCAGCCAAGACGGAGGCGGGAGCCGGCAAGAGACCCAGTACTTC.

The chain joins TRBV7-2 to TRBJ1-5; TRBD1 is a possible D gene (6 bases). CDR3 length: 15 residues. The ends were cut back, 1 base at V and 5 bases at J, with 12 bases in the middle. Germline lookup yields CDR1 SGHTA and CDR2 FQGNSA. The CDR3 DNA sequence: TGTGCCAGCAGCTTAGAGACAGGAGCTTATCAGCCCCAGCATTTT. Protein sequence: CASSLETGAYQPQHF. The full variable domain, its missing parts supplied by reference TRBV7-2 and TRBJ1-5, is GAGVSQSPSNKVTEKGKDVELRCDPISGHTALYWYRQSLGQGLEFLIYFQGNSAPDKSGLPSDRFSAERTGGSVSTLTIQRTQQEDSAVYLCASSLETGAYQPQHFGDGTRLSIL.

The chain uses TRBV9 and TRBJ2-5; D gene uncertain. The CDR3 contains 17 residues. Germline CDR1 and CDR2: SGDLS and YYNGEE. V was trimmed by 0 bases and J by 0 bases, leaving 15 bases between them. The CDR3 region is CASSVGYSVTYQETQYF. The CDR3 DNA follows: TGTGCCAGCAGCGTAGGGTACAGTGTAACGTACCAAGAGACCCAGTACTTC.

The chain combines TRBV9 with TRBJ2-6; 8 bases agree with TRBD1. Germline lookup yields CDR1 SGDLS and CDR2 YYNGEE. Trimming took 1 base from V and 3 from J; bases not matched to a gene: 6. This CDR3 is 17 amino acids long. CDR3 sequence (DNA): TGTGCCAGCAGCGTAAGCCAGGGGGCGCGTGGGGCCAACGTCCTGACTTTC. This encodes CASSVSQGARGANVLTF.

The chain uses TRBV6-5 and TRBJ2-1; TRBD1 matches at 10 bases. This CDR3 is 14 amino acids long. Germline V gene data show CDR1 as MNHEY and CDR2 as SVGAGI. Germline trimming cut 2 bases from V and 8 bases from J; bases unmatched to any gene: 3. CDR3 nucleotides: TGTGCCAGCAGTTACGGACAGGGGGGCGATGAGCAGTTCTTC. This sequence encodes CASSYGQGGDEQFF.

The chain combines TRBV9 with TRBJ2-3; possible D gene TRBD2, 5 bases. Trimming stripped 2 bases from V and 0 bases from J, with 19 bases between. The CDR3 length is 18 residues. The germline V gene encodes CDR1 SGDLS and CDR2 YYNGEE. The CDR3: CASSVTGISSHSTDTQYF. CDR3 in DNA: TGTGCCAGCAGCGTCACCGGGATTTCAAGCCATAGCACAGATACGCAGTATTTT.

The CDR3 coding sequence is TGTGCCAGCAGGGTGGCTAGCGGGAGAAGCGACGAGCAGTACTTC. It codes for CASRVASGRSDEQYF. V is TRBV6-6 and J is TRBJ2-7; 10 nucleotides line up with TRBD2. The CDR3 runs to 15 residues. Germline V gene data show CDR1 as MNHNY and CDR2 as SVGAGI (reference sequence). J gave up 5 bases and V 6 bases, and 10 bases lay outside the gene matches.

As for this clone: This sample also contains other DNA sequences that code for the same CDR3. V is TRBV7-9 and J is TRBJ2-5, with D perhaps matching TRBD2 (5 bases). The CDR3 spans 13 residues. The ends were cut back, 0 bases at V and 5 bases at J, with 7 bases in the middle. Germline assignment: CDR1 SEHNR and CDR2 FQNEAQ (reference sequence). CDR3: CASSLARGETQYF. CDR3 nucleotide sequence: TGTGCCAGCAGCTTAGCCAGAGGGGAGACCCAGTACTTC.

This clone came up once. This chain joins TRBV6-1 and TRBJ1-5, with a weak D call TRBD1 (5 bases). This CDR3 is built from 14 residues. The V end was cut by 4 bases, the J end by 4 bases, with 11 bases between. The germline V gene has CDR1 MNHNS and CDR2 SASEGT. The CDR3 bases are TGTGCCAGCAGTGGCGGGGGACTTAATCAGCCCCAGCATTTT. This sequence encodes CASSGGGLNQPQHF.

The chain uses TRBV5-1 and TRBJ2-1; possible D gene TRBD1, 5 bases. V was clipped by 0 bases and J by 3 bases, with 10 bases between them. CDR1 and CDR2 from the germline V gene are SGHRS and YFSETQ. The CDR3 contains 15 residues. In nucleotides, the CDR3 is TGCGCCAGCAGCTTGGGACAGAGCCTCTACAATGAGCAGTTCTTC. Residues: CASSLGQSLYNEQFF.

This clone was picked up a small number of times. V gene TRBV23-1 combines with J gene TRBJ2-2, with a tentative D call TRBD1 (6 bases). TRBV23-1 is an ORF for which the function is uncertain. The CDR3 is 16 amino acids. The V end was cut by 0 bases, the J end by 8 bases, with 16 bases between. The CDR3 DNA follows: TGCGCCAGCAGTCAATCCCCCAGGGGCATGTGGGGGGAGCTGTTTTTT. Its protein is CASSQSPRGMWGELFF.

The chain employs TRBV5-1 and TRBJ2-1, with D tentatively TRBD1 (6 bases). With 0 bases removed from V and 5 bases from J, the gap between germline ends came to 15 bases. The CDR3 totals 16 residues. CDR1 and CDR2 from the germline V gene are SGHRS and YFSETQ. This chain's CDR3 is CASSLAQGMWNNEQFF. The CDR3 DNA is TGCGCCAGCAGCTTGGCCCAGGGGATGTGGAACAATGAGCAGTTCTTC.

Comments on this clone: This may be a read error: a much more frequent sequence differs by one nucleotide. This sequence joins TRBV28 and TRBJ2-7; 7 bases are a match to TRBD2. V lost 11 bases and J lost 3; bases outside the gene matches: 7. This CDR3 is 12 amino acids long. The V gene's germline CDR1 is MDHEN and CDR2 SYDVKM. CDR3 in amino acids: CAGQGTNYEQYF. CDR3 nucleotides: TGTGCCGGCCAAGGGACTAACTACGAGCAGTACTTC.

The genes are TRBV7-3 and TRBJ2-7; 11 positions match TRBD2. This CDR3 has 14 amino acids. The junction had 1 base not matched to a gene; V was cut back by 0 bases and J by 6 bases. Germline V CDR1 and CDR2: SGHTA, FQGTGA. The CDR3 DNA is TGTGCCAGCAGCTTAACACTAGCGGGAGCCGAGCAGTACTTC. Translated, it gives CASSLTLAGAEQYF.

In this sample, this clone turned up a few times. J is TRBJ2-3 and V is TRBV18; the D is unclear. V was clipped by 3 bases and J by 0 bases, with 13 bases between them. The CDR3 spans 16 residues. CDR1 and CDR2 (germline): KGHSH, LQKENI. The CDR3 loop is CASSPISETSTDTQYF. CDR3 in DNA: TGTGCCAGCTCACCGATCAGCGAGACTAGCACAGATACGCAGTATTTT.

The chain employs TRBV6-5 and TRBJ2-3; TRBD2 might be the D (7 bases). The germline CDR1 and CDR2 sequences are MNHEY and SVGAGI. V shed 7 bases and J shed 5 bases, with 19 bases lying between them. This CDR3 has 15 amino acids. This chain's CDR3 is CASTRWGGLEDTQYF. CDR3 in DNA: TGTGCCAGCACCAGGTGGGGGGGCTTGGAAGATACGCAGTATTTT.

Remarks on this clone: One end of the junction varies from germline; a read error may be responsible. J is TRBJ2-7 and V is TRBV7-9; 10 positions match TRBD1. There are 13 residues in the CDR3. Germline V CDR1 and CDR2: SEHNR, FQNEAQ (reference sequence). The CDR3 here is CASSGTGASHPLF. The CDR3, as DNA: TGTGCCAGCTCGGGGACAGGGGCTTCCCATCCTCTATTC.

V usage is TRBV11-2 and J usage is TRBJ2-1, with 8 bases matching TRBD2. The CDR3 has 19 amino acids. Germline CDR1 SGHAT, CDR2 FQNNGV. Trimming took 6 bases from V and 10 from J; bases not matched to a gene: 26. The CDR3 region is CASSYPGLGLAGRGEEQFF. The DNA for the CDR3 is TGTGCCAGCAGTTATCCCGGACTAGGATTAGCGGGACGCGGAGAGGAGCAGTTCTTC. Variable domain in full (rest from reference TRBV11-2 and TRBJ2-1): EAGVAQSPRYKIIEKRQSVAFWCNPISGHATLYWYQQILGQGPKLLIQFQNNGVVDDSQLPKDRFSAERLKGVDSTLKIQPAKLEDSAVYLCASSYPGLGLAGRGEEQFFGPGTRLTVL.

The rearrangement links TRBV18 to TRBJ2-1; D gene uncertain. CDR1 KGHSH and CDR2 LQKENI come from the germline V gene. V dropped 2 bases and J dropped 4 bases, with 6 bases sitting between them. There are 13 residues in the CDR3. The CDR3 DNA follows: TGTGCCAGCTCACCAGAACAGTACAATGAGCAGTTCTTC. It codes for CASSPEQYNEQFF.

The rearrangement uses TRBV29-1 and TRBJ1-1, with 8 bases lining up with TRBD1. This CDR3 spans 14 amino acids. Germline values: CDR1 SQVTM, CDR2 ANQGSEA. Germline trimming cut 4 bases from V and 1 base from J; bases unmatched to any gene: 5. CDR3 sequence: CSVGGGQANTEAFF. The CDR3 DNA reads as TGCAGCGTTGGGGGGGGACAGGCGAACACTGAAGCTTTCTTT.

This clone was detected only once. V and J are TRBV5-1 and TRBJ2-2; D remains ambiguous. The CDR3 has 13 residues. V was trimmed by 0 bases and J by 5 bases, leaving 5 bases between them. The germline CDR1 and CDR2 sequences are SGHRS and YFSETQ. This chain's CDR3 is CASSLGDTGELFF. CDR3 nucleotide sequence: TGCGCCAGCAGCTTGGGAGATACCGGGGAGCTGTTTTTT. Full variable domain (rest looked up from reference TRBV5-1 and TRBJ2-2): KAGVTQTPRYLIKTRGQQVTLSCSPISGHRSVSWYQQTPGQGLQFLFEYFSETQRNKGNFPGRFSGRQFSNSRSEMNVSTLELGDSALYLCASSLGDTGELFFGEGSRLTVL.

The chain has TRBV5-1 and TRBJ1-2; TRBD1 might be the D (6 bases). V was trimmed by 4 bases and J by 8 bases, leaving 18 bases between them. CDR3 length equals 14 residues. CDR1 and CDR2 from the germline V gene are SGHRS and YFSETQ. The CDR3 DNA reads TGCGCCAGCAGCAAACTTCCAGGGGCAGGAGGCTACACCTTC. Translated, it gives CASSKLPGAGGYTF.

J is TRBJ1-1 and V is TRBV5-1; tentative D call: TRBD1 (5 bases). V was pared by 1 base and J by 1 base, with 20 bases between. The CDR3 runs to 18 residues. Germline-derived CDR1 and CDR2 are SGHRS and YFSETQ. CDR3 DNA: TGCGCCAGCAGCTTGTTTGGGTTAGGCGGGGCGGAGAACACTGAAGCTTTCTTT. The encoded protein is CASSLFGLGGAENTEAFF. Complete variable domain (other parts from reference TRBV5-1 and TRBJ1-1): KAGVTQTPRYLIKTRGQQVTLSCSPISGHRSVSWYQQTPGQGLQFLFEYFSETQRNKGNFPGRFSGRQFSNSRSEMNVSTLELGDSALYLCASSLFGLGGAENTEAFFGQGTRLTVV.